This passage covers 14 T cell receptor beta chains from one sample sequenced in a study of blood T cell repertoires in COVID-19. The protocol was immunoSEQ multiplex PCR, while the TCRdb copy is restricted to in-frame clones and leaves out a portion. The table lists more than 350,000 clones, over 75% of them singletons. Sequenced: peripheral blood. These TCRs come from a young woman with COVID-19, enrolled during active disease.

This clone appeared once. J is TRBJ2-7 and V is TRBV5-1, with D unclear. Germline loops: CDR1 SGHRS, CDR2 YFSETQ. The CDR3 contains 12 residues. Deletions cut 0 bases from V and 3 bases from J, with 4 bases between. The CDR3 DNA follows: TGCGCCAGCAGCTTGGTCCTCTACGAGCAGTACTTC. Translating it yields CASSLVLYEQYF.

The chain recombines TRBV6-2 or TRBV6-3 with TRBJ1-1, with TRBD1 identical over 7 bases. CDR3 length: 14 amino acids. Germline-derived CDR1 and CDR2 are MNHEY and SVGEGT. V dropped 5 bases and J dropped 5; count of bases not matched to a gene: 8. CDR3 in DNA: TGTGCCAGCAGTGTCATGTACAGGGGAACTGAAGCTTTCTTT. This sequence encodes CASSVMYRGTEAFF.

This chain links TRBV30 with TRBJ1-2; possible D gene TRBD1, 5 bases. Germline lookup yields CDR1 GTSNPN and CDR2 SVGIG (reference sequence). V lost 0 bases and J 4 bases, leaving 9 bases between the germline ends. The CDR3 is made up of 13 amino acids. CDR3 nucleotides: TGTGCCTGGAGTGTACGGGGACTCTATGGCTACACCTTC. It is translated as CAWSVRGLYGYTF.

V is TRBV2 and J is TRBJ2-7, with a tentative D call TRBD1 (6 bases). This CDR3 is 15 amino acids long. In germline, CDR1 is SNHLY, CDR2 FYNNEI. Trimming took off 5 bases at V and 0 bases at J, with 14 bases between the two ends. CDR3 bases: TGTGCCAGCAGTACCAGGGACACACACTCCTACGAGCAGTACTTC. Translated: CASSTRDTHSYEQYF.

In its sample, this clone was seen a few times. The chain couples TRBV28 to TRBJ1-5, with D possibly being TRBD1 (5 bases). Deletions cut 1 base from V and 5 bases from J, with 6 bases between. CDR1 MDHEN and CDR2 SYDVKM come from the germline V gene. The CDR3 runs 13 residues. The CDR3 reads CASSLSGDQPQHF. The CDR3 bases are TGTGCCAGCAGTTTATCGGGGGATCAGCCCCAGCATTTT.

The chain recombines TRBV9 with TRBJ1-4; 9 bases match TRBD1. The CDR3 length is 15 residues. V shed 6 bases and J 4 bases; nucleotides not matched to a gene: 7. Germline V gene data show CDR1 as SGDLS and CDR2 as YYNGEE. This CDR3 reads CASTQKGQGNEKLFF. DNA for the CDR3: TGTGCCAGCACCCAAAAGGGACAGGGTAATGAAAAACTGTTTTTT.

The chain uses TRBV7-2 and TRBJ2-7, with 10 positions matching TRBD2. Per the germline V gene, CDR1 is SGHTA and CDR2 is FQGNSA. Trimming removed 6 bases from V and 4 bases from J; junction bases left unmatched: 15. CDR3 length: 17 residues. CDR3 nucleotide sequence: TGTGCCAGCAGTATCCCGGGACTAGCGCGTAAGGTGTACGAGCAGTACTTC. Translation gives CASSIPGLARKVYEQYF.

The rearrangement links TRBV6-5 to TRBJ1-2, with D perhaps matching TRBD1 (5 bases). V dropped 2 bases and J dropped 6 bases, with 19 bases sitting between them. Germline-derived CDR1 and CDR2 are MNHEY and SVGAGI. This CDR3 is built from 16 residues. The CDR3 region has the DNA TGTGCCAGCAGTTACGGGCTTCAAGGCAGGGTAGATGGCTACACCTTC. Translation gives CASSYGLQGRVDGYTF.

The CDR3 DNA sequence: TGCGCCAGCAGCCAAAAACAACGCGGGGGCGCAGGGAATGAGCAGTTCTTC. This sequence encodes CASSQKQRGGAGNEQFF. The gene calls are TRBV4-3 and TRBJ2-1; the D gene is possibly TRBD2 (7 bases). Germline assignment: CDR1 LGHNA and CDR2 YSLEER. CDR3 length: 17 residues. V dropped 2 bases and J dropped 7 bases, with 21 bases sitting between them.

The chain couples TRBV4-1 to TRBJ2-4; a weak D match, TRBD1 (5 bases). The CDR3 runs to 13 residues. Germline V gives CDR1 MGHRA, CDR2 YSYEKL. The V gene lost 1 base and the J gene lost 7 bases, with 8 bases spanning the gap. CDR3 amino acids: CASSQGQGNIQYF. Here the CDR3 DNA reads TGCGCCAGCAGCCAAGGCCAGGGTAACATTCAGTACTTC.

The rearrangement uses TRBV9 and TRBJ2-7; D is perhaps TRBD2 (7 bases). CDR1 SGDLS and CDR2 YYNGEE come from the germline V gene. V shed 0 bases and J shed 5 bases, with 9 bases lying between them. This CDR3 is 13 amino acids long. The CDR3 sequence: CASSVAGGHEQYF. DNA of the CDR3: TGTGCCAGCAGCGTAGCCGGGGGGCACGAGCAGTACTTC.

The chain links TRBV18 to TRBJ1-1; possibly TRBD1 for D (5 bases). CDR3 size: 15 residues. Trimming left V 4 bases short and J 1 base short, with 13 bases between. Germline CDR1 is KGHSH and CDR2 is LQKENI. CDR3 bases: TGTGCCAGCTCACTAACCAGGGAGGGGAACACTGAAGCTTTCTTT. Protein sequence: CASSLTREGNTEAFF. Full variable domain (missing parts from reference TRBV18 and TRBJ1-1): NAGVMQNPRHLVRRRGQEARLRCSPMKGHSHVYWYRQLPEEGLKFMVYLQKENIIDESGMPKERFSAEFPKEGPSILRIQQVVRGDSAAYFCASSLTREGNTEAFFGQGTRLTVV.

This chain joins TRBV7-2 and TRBJ2-2; 8 bases line up with TRBD2. The ends lost 2 bases at V and 8 bases at J; junction bases unmatched: 7. The length of the CDR3 is 15 residues. The V gene's germline CDR1 is SGHTA and CDR2 FQGNSA. CDR3 in amino acids: CASSLQLAAKGELFF. The CDR3 DNA sequence: TGTGCCAGCAGCTTACAACTAGCGGCGAAGGGGGAGCTGTTTTTT.

This chain connects TRBV28 to TRBJ1-2; D is ambiguous. V was pared by 5 bases and J by 5 bases, with 9 bases between. The CDR3 spans 12 residues. CDR1 is MDHEN, CDR2 SYDVKM, per germline. DNA of the CDR3: TGTGCCAGCAGTCCGCCGACATATGGCTACACCTTC. Translated: CASSPPTYGYTF.